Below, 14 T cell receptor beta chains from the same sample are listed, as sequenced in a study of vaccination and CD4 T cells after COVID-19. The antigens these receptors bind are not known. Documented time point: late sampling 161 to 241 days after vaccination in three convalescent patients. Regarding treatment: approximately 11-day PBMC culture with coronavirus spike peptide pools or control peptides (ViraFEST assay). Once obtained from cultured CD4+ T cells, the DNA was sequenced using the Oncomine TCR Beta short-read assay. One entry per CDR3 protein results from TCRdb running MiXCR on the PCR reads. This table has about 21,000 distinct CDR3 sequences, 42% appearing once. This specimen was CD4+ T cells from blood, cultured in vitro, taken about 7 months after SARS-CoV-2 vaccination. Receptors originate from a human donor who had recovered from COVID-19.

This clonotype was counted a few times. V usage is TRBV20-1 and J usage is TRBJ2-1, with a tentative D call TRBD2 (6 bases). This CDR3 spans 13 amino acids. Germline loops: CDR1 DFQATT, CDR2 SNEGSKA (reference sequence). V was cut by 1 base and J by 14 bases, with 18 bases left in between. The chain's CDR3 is CSARGSAGTWEFF. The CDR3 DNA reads TGCAGTGCTAGAGGTTCGGCGGGAACGTGGGAGTTCTTC.

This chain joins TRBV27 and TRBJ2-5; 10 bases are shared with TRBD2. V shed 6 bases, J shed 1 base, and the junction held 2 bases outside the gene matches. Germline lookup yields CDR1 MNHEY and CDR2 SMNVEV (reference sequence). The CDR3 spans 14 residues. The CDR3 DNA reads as TGTGCCAGCAGCGGACTAGCGGCCCAAGAGACCCAGTACTTC. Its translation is CASSGLAAQETQYF.

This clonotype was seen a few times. This chain's CDR3 is CASSSHRVLGQPQHF. The CDR3 coding sequence is TGTGCCAGCAGCTCACATCGGGTTTTGGGTCAGCCCCAGCATTTT. J is TRBJ1-5 and V is TRBV7-2, with no clear D. Germline CDR1 and CDR2: SGHTA and FQGNSA. V was shortened by 4 bases and J by 6 bases, with 16 bases between the two germline ends. This CDR3 comprises 15 residues. The full variable domain, rest sourced from reference TRBV7-2 and TRBJ1-5, is GAGVSQSPSNKVTEKGKDVELRCDPISGHTALYWYRQSLGQGLEFLIYFQGNSAPDKSGLPSDRFSAERTGGSVSTLTIQRTQQEDSAVYLCASSSHRVLGQPQHFGDGTRLSIL.

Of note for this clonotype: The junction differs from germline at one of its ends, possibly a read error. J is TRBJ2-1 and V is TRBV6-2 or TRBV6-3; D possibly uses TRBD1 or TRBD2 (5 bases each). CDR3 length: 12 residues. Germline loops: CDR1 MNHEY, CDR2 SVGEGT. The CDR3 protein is CASRPDGGEQFF. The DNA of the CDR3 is TGTGCCAGCAGACCTGATGGGGGTGAGCAATTCTTC.

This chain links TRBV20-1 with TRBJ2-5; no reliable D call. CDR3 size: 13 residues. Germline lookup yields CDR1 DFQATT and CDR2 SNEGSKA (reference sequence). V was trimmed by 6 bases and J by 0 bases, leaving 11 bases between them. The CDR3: CSAADGYQETQYF. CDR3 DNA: TGCAGTGCCGCTGACGGATACCAAGAGACCCAGTACTTC.

The CDR3 nucleotides are TGTGCCAGCAGCAGGGTCCGGTCCTATGGCTACACCTTC. Translating it yields CASSRVRSYGYTF. This chain joins TRBV5-8 and TRBJ1-2; D call uncertain. This CDR3 comprises 13 residues. Germline V gene lookup returns CDR1 SGHTS and CDR2 YDEGEE. With 4 bases removed from V and 4 bases from J, the gap between germline ends came to 11 bases.

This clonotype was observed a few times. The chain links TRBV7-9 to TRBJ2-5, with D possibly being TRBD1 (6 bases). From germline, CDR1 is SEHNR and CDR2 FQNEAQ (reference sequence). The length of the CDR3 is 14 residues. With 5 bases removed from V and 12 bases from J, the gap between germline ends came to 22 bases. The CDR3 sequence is CASSPGATRPQKYF. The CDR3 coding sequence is TGTGCCAGCAGCCCAGGGGCTACCCGACCTCAGAAGTACTTC. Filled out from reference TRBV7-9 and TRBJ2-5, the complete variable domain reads DTGVSQNPRHKITKRGQNVTFRCDPISEHNRLYWYRQTLGQGPEFLTYFQNEAQLEKSRLLSDRFSAERPKGSFSTLEIQRTEQGDSAMYLCASSPGATRPQKYFGPGTRLLVL.

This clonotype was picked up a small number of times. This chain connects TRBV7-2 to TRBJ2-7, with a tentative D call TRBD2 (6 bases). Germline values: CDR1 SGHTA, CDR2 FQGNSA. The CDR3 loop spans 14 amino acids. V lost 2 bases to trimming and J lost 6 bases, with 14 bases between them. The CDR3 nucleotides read TGTGCCAGCAGCTTAAGGGCCCAGGGAGGCGAGCAGTACTTC. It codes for CASSLRAQGGEQYF.

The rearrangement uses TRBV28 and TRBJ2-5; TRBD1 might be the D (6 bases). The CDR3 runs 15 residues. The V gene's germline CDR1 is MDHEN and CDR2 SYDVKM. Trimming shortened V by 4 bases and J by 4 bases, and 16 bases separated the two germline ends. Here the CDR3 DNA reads TGTGCCAGCAGTTCACACAGGGTGAAGGCAGAGACCCAGTACTTC. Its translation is CASSSHRVKAETQYF.

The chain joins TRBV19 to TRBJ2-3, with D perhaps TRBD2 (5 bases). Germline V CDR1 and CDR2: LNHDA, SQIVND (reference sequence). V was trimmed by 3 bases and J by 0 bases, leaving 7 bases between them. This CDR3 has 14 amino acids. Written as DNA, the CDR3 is TGTGCCAGTAGTATTCGAGGGAGCACAGATACGCAGTATTTT. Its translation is CASSIRGSTDTQYF.

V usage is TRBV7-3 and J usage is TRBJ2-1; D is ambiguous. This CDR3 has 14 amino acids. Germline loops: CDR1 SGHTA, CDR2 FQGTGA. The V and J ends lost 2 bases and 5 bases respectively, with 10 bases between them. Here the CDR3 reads CASSLSVGDNEQFF. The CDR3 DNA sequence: TGTGCCAGCAGCTTATCGGTCGGTGACAATGAGCAGTTCTTC.

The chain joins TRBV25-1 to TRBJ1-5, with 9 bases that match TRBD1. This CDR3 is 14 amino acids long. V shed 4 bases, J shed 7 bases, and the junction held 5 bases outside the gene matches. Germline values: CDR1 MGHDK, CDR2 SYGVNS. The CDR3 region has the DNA TGTGCCAGCAGTGCGACAGGGGGTACCCAGCCCCAGCATTTT. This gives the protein CASSATGGTQPQHF.

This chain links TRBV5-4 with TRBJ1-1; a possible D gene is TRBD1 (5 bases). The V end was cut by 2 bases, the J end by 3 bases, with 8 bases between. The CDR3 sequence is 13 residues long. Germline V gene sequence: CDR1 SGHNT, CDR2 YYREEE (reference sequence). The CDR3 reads CASSFGRDTEAFF. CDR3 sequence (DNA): TGTGCCAGCAGCTTCGGCAGGGACACTGAAGCTTTCTTT.

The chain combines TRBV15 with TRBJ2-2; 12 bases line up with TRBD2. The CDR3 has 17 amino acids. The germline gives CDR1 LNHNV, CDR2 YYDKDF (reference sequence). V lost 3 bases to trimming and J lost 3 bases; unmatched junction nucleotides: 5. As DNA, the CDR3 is TGTGCCACCAGCAGGGACACTAGCGGGAGGCACACCGGGGAGCTGTTTTTT. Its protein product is CATSRDTSGRHTGELFF.